Presented here are 17 T cell receptor beta chains from one specimen sequenced in a study of cytomegalovirus exposure and HLA in healthy donors. Libraries were prepared by immunoSEQ multiplex PCR; TCRdb keeps only in-frame clonotypes and omits some of them. Of some 170,000 clones in the sample, roughly 90% were seen once. The sample was PBMCs. The receptors here all came from a woman under 30 in good health and CMV-seronegative.

This clone has only a few counts. This chain connects TRBV6-5 to TRBJ1-2; 8 bases line up with TRBD1. J was trimmed by 3 bases and V by 2 bases; bases with no gene match: 5. Germline CDR1 reads MNHEY; CDR2 reads SVGAGI. The CDR3 is made up of 15 amino acids. For the CDR3, the DNA is TGTGCCAGCAGTTACATGGACAGGGAGGACTATGGCTACACCTTC. It codes for CASSYMDREDYGYTF.

This clone appeared a few times. The chain carries TRBV4-2 and TRBJ2-1, with a tentative D call TRBD2 (5 bases). Germline-derived CDR1 and CDR2 are LGHNA and YNFKEQ. The CDR3 contains 16 residues. V was clipped by 0 bases and J by 0 bases, with 9 bases between them. The CDR3: CASSQEEGSSYNEQFF. The CDR3 DNA follows: TGTGCCAGCAGCCAAGAAGAGGGTAGCTCCTACAATGAGCAGTTCTTC.

This clone was observed a few times. J is TRBJ1-1 and V is TRBV4-3; a possible D gene is TRBD1 (5 bases). CDR3 length: 15 amino acids. The V gene lost 4 bases and the J gene lost 1 base, with 13 bases spanning the gap. Per germline, CDR1 LGHNA and CDR2 YSLEER. The CDR3 DNA sequence: TGCGCCAGCAGCCCGATTGGGGCAGCGAACACTGAAGCTTTCTTT. It specifies CASSPIGAANTEAFF.

The V and J genes are TRBV4-1 and TRBJ2-1; D gene ambiguous. V was shortened by 2 bases and J by 6 bases, with 5 bases between the two germline ends. CDR1 and CDR2 (germline): MGHRA, YSYEKL. CDR3 size: 12 residues. CDR3: CASSQSGNEQFF. CDR3 nucleotide sequence: TGCGCCAGCAGCCAATCCGGCAATGAGCAGTTCTTC.

The chain is built from TRBV10-2 and TRBJ1-4, with D possibly matching TRBD1 (5 bases). CDR1 and CDR2 from the germline V gene are WSHSY and SAAADI. This CDR3 contains 14 residues. Between the trimmed V and J ends, which lost 8 bases and 5 bases, there was a span of 15 bases. CDR3 bases: TGCGCCAGCTCTTCCGGGACTTTAAATGAAAAACTGTTTTTT. Its protein is CASSSGTLNEKLFF.

The table lists this clone with a few counts. The rearrangement uses TRBV23-1 and TRBJ2-5; unclear D gene. TRBV23-1 is known as an ORF, though its function is uncertain. Trimming removed 2 bases at V and 4 bases at J, with 8 bases between. This CDR3 spans 13 amino acids. The CDR3 nucleotides are TGCGCCAGCAGTCAACCCGGTGGAGAGACCCAGTACTTC. Amino acid sequence: CASSQPGGETQYF.

V and J are TRBV29-1 and TRBJ1-5, with TRBD1 matching over 9 bases. The CDR3 is 13 residues long. With V trimmed by 5 bases and J by 5 bases, 4 bases remained unmatched. Germline CDR1 reads SQVTM; CDR2 reads ANQGSEA. The CDR3 region has the DNA TGCAGCGTTCGGACAGGGGTGGATCAGCCCCAGCATTTT. Protein: CSVRTGVDQPQHF.

The chain links TRBV5-1 to TRBJ1-6; tentatively, D is TRBD1 (6 bases). The V gene lost 5 bases and the J gene lost 7 bases, with 16 bases spanning the gap. This CDR3 is 15 amino acids long. Germline CDR1 reads SGHRS; CDR2 reads YFSETQ. The CDR3 bases are TGCGCCAGCAGTACCAGAACAGGGAAGAATTCACCCCTCCACTTT. It encodes CASSTRTGKNSPLHF.

This rearrangement joins TRBV5-1 to TRBJ1-4, with D unclear. The V gene lost 3 bases and the J gene lost 0 bases, with 9 bases spanning the gap. The CDR3 has 15 residues. Per the germline V gene, CDR1 is SGHRS and CDR2 is YFSETQ. The DNA of the CDR3 is TGCGCCAGCAGCTCAGGTTATCCAACTAATGAAAAACTGTTTTTT. Encoded protein: CASSSGYPTNEKLFF.

The chain is built from TRBV5-1 and TRBJ1-1, with 8 bases lining up with TRBD1. After removal of 5 bases from V and 0 bases from J, the junction contained 6 bases not matched to a gene. CDR1 SGHRS and CDR2 YFSETQ come from the germline V gene. The CDR3 spans 15 residues. The CDR3 spells CASRFRQGMNTEAFF. The DNA of the CDR3 is TGCGCCAGCAGATTTAGACAGGGGATGAACACTGAAGCTTTCTTT.

This chain connects TRBV29-1 to TRBJ2-3; 8 bases are a match to TRBD2. The germline V gene has CDR1 SQVTM and CDR2 ANQGSEA. This CDR3 spans 14 amino acids. The trim removed 5 bases at V and 6 bases at J, leaving 10 bases unmatched. CDR3 sequence reads: CSVIAGGPGDTQYF. CDR3 nucleotides: TGCAGCGTTATTGCGGGAGGCCCAGGGGATACGCAGTATTTT.

This rearrangement joins TRBV5-1 to TRBJ2-7; 12 bases map to TRBD2. This CDR3 comprises 14 residues. The junction had 4 bases not matched to a gene; V was cut back by 6 bases and J by 3 bases. Germline V gives CDR1 SGHRS, CDR2 YFSETQ. The CDR3 DNA reads TGCGCCAGCATGTCGACTAGCGGGGGCTACGAGCAGTACTTC. Protein product: CASMSTSGGYEQYF.

This clone was seen just once. The V and J genes are TRBV7-6 and TRBJ2-7; D is uncertain. V dropped 5 bases and J dropped 7 bases, with 18 bases sitting between them. The CDR3 runs 14 residues. The germline CDR1 and CDR2 sequences are SGHVS and FNYEAQ. The CDR3 nucleotides are TGTGCCAGCAGCCCCGGGTCGACCTCTACGGAGCAGTACTTC. Amino acid sequence: CASSPGSTSTEQYF. The full variable domain, rest sourced from reference TRBV7-6 and TRBJ2-7, is GAGVSQSPRYKVTKRGQDVALRCDPISGHVSLYWYRQALGQGPEFLTYFNYEAQQDKSGLPNDRFSAERPEGSISTLTIQRTEQRDSAMYRCASSPGSTSTEQYFGPGTRLTVT.

The chain carries TRBV5-1 and TRBJ2-1; the match to TRBD2 covers 11 bases. The V and J ends lost 1 base and 0 bases, in that order; junction bases with no gene match: 0. The length of the CDR3 is 16 residues. Germline V gene data show CDR1 as SGHRS and CDR2 as YFSETQ. Here the CDR3 DNA reads TGCGCCAGCAGCTTGACTAGCGGGGGCTCCTACAATGAGCAGTTCTTC. This encodes CASSLTSGGSYNEQFF.

The rearrangement links TRBV7-8 to TRBJ2-3; D gene uncertain. Per germline, CDR1 SGHVS and CDR2 FQNEAQ. This CDR3 has 15 residues. Deletions cut 2 bases from V and 2 bases from J, with 11 bases between. This chain's CDR3 is CASSLLPQSTDTQYF. Written as DNA, the CDR3 is TGTGCCAGCAGCTTATTACCACAATCCACAGATACGCAGTATTTT.

The chain joins TRBV10-3 to TRBJ2-7; no reliable D call. The CDR3 length is 11 residues. Looked up from germline, CDR1 is ENHRY and CDR2 is SYGVKD. The V gene lost 6 bases and the J gene lost 5 bases, with 8 bases spanning the gap. CDR3 sequence (DNA): TGTGCCATCAGCTACTCAAACGAGCAGTACTTC. Its translation is CAISYSNEQYF.

V is TRBV5-1 and J is TRBJ2-5, with 14 bases identical to TRBD2. This CDR3 region has 15 residues. Germline values: CDR1 SGHRS, CDR2 YFSETQ. The junction had 4 bases not matched to a gene; V was cut back by 5 bases and J by 4 bases. The CDR3 bases are TGCGCCAGCAGTTTTGGACTAGCGGGAGGAGAGACCCAGTACTTC. Amino acid sequence: CASSFGLAGGETQYF.